This paragraph reports one T cell receptor (beta chain). The sample belongs to a study of blood T cell repertoires in COVID-19. At the level of the study: Collection of acute and convalescent COVID-19 samples took place in the United States, Italy and Spain.

The CDR3 consists of 16 residues. The ends lost 6 bases at V and 5 bases at J; junction bases unmatched: 11. Germline V gene data show CDR1 as MNHEY and CDR2 as SMNVEV (reference sequence). Authors' data handling: Quantification of nucleated cells was approximated via reference gene primer amplification. Profiling relied on immunoSEQ multiplex PCR, and the TCRdb table lists in-frame clones only, not all of them. From that table come the V and J calls and clone size; the DNA was used to work out D and trimming. The sample yields 250,000 to 350,000 clones, 70% to 90% seen once. Sequencing was done on a sample of peripheral blood. The source of this sequence is an older woman with acute or convalescent COVID-19. The V call is TRBV27, the J call TRBJ2-2; 8 positions agree with TRBD1. This CDR3 is CASSREQGAWTGELFF. Here the CDR3 DNA reads TGTGCCAGCAGCCGCGAGCAGGGGGCGTGGACCGGGGAGCTGTTTTTT.